This T cell receptor beta chain was documented in a study of blood T cells in healthy people across ages. Study results and caveats: Compared with aged donors, long-lived donors showed fewer expanded clones, suggesting selection.

Peripheral blood, about 10 milliliters per donor, was collected. For this clonotype: Antigen: not known.

V was clipped by 6 bases and J by 7 bases, with 22 bases between them. This CDR3 has 15 residues. CDR1 and CDR2 from the germline V gene are SQVTM and ANQGSEA. Sample-barcoded 5' priming and a J-beta primer mix drove a second PCR of 7 to 11 cycles. A template-switch adaptor that had 12 random nucleotides put a tag on each cDNA molecule. Each sample yielded at least 2.5 million CDR3-containing paired-end reads. TCRdb used MiXCR to reprocess the 5' RACE reads, holding one entry per CDR3 protein. The sample yields about 580,000 distinct CDR3 sequences, about 45% seen once. The receptor was derived from a man older than 75 in good health. The specimen was blood. This chain connects TRBV29-1 to TRBJ2-1, with D perhaps matching TRBD1 (7 bases). The CDR3 here is CSVQRGNRGRNEQFF. CDR3 DNA: TGCAGCGTCCAACGGGGGAACAGGGGACGGAATGAGCAGTTCTTC.